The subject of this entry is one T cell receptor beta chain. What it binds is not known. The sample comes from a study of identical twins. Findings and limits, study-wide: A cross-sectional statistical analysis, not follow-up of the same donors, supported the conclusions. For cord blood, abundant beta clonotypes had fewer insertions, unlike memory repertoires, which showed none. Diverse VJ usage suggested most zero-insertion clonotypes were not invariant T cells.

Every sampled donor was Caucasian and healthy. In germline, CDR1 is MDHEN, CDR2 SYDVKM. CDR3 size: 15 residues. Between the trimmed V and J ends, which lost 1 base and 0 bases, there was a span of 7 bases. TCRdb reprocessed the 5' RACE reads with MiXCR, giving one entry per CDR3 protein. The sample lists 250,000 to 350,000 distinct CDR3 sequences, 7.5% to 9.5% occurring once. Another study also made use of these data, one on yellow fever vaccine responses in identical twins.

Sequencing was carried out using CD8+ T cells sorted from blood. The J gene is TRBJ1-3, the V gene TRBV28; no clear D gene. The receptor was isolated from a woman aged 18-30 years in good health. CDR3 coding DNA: TGTGCCAGCAGTTTATTCGCGTTCTCTGGAAACACCATATATTTT. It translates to CASSLFAFSGNTIYF. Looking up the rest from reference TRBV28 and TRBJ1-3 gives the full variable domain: DVKVTQSSRYLVKRTGEKVFLECVQDMDHENMFWYRQDPGLGLRLIYFSYDVKMKEKGDIPEGYSVSREKKERFSLILESASTNQTSMYLCASSLFAFSGNTIYFGEGSWLTVV.